Shown below are 8 T cell receptor beta chains from a single sample sequenced in a study of CD8 T cells in ankylosing spondylitis. A single record per CDR3 protein comes from TCRdb applying MiXCR to the 5' RACE reads. Here the sample spans a few hundred thousand distinct CDR3 sequences, around 21% being singletons. Sequencing used blood, either unsorted or a sorted T cell fraction (not recorded which). The receptor set was obtained from a female donor with ankylosing spondylitis or in good health (not recorded which).

DNA for the CDR3: TGTGCCAGCAGCACCGGGACAGGGGGCGGGGAGACCCAGTACTTC. Translating it yields CASSTGTGGGETQYF. This sequence joins TRBV12-3 or TRBV12-4 and TRBJ2-5, with 12 bases lining up with TRBD1. This CDR3 comprises 15 residues. J gave up 5 bases and V 6 bases, and 7 bases lay outside the gene matches.

Comments on this clonotype: Germline and junction disagree at one end, which may indicate a read error. This chain links TRBV6-5 with TRBJ2-2, with D possibly matching TRBD1 (6 bases). Germline V gene sequence: CDR1 MNHEY, CDR2 SVGAGI. This CDR3 has 16 amino acids. The CDR3 sequence is CATSYFPGKGAGELFF. The CDR3 DNA reads TGTGCCACCAGTTACTTCCCAGGGAAGGGGGCCGGGGAGCTGTTTTTT.

This clonotype was seen a few times. V is TRBV20-1 and J is TRBJ1-1; 10 bases match TRBD1. Germline CDR1 is DFQATT and CDR2 is SNEGSKA (reference sequence). This CDR3 is 12 amino acids long. J was trimmed by 8 bases and V by 1 base; bases with no gene match: 1. The CDR3, as DNA: TGCAGTGCTAGAGGGGACAGGGGAGAAGCTTTCTTT. Protein sequence: CSARGDRGEAFF.

In its sample, this clonotype was seen a few times. The rearrangement joins TRBV20-1 to TRBJ1-1, with D maybe TRBD1 (5 bases). The V end lost 5 bases, the J end lost 6 bases, and 22 bases lay between the germline ends. This CDR3 is built from 15 residues. Germline V gives CDR1 DFQATT, CDR2 SNEGSKA (reference sequence). The CDR3 sequence is CSAQPGPGGRSEAFF. CDR3 in DNA: TGCAGTGCTCAACCTGGACCGGGGGGAAGGTCTGAAGCTTTCTTT.

The chain is built from TRBV20-1 and TRBJ2-3; 12 bases map to TRBD2. CDR3 length equals 14 residues. The V gene end was trimmed by 6 bases and the J gene end by 4 bases; junction bases not matched to a gene: 5. Germline V gene lookup returns CDR1 DFQATT and CDR2 SNEGSKA (reference sequence). The CDR3 coding sequence is TGCAGTGCGCCCACTAGCGGGAGGCCAGATACGCAGTATTTT. Protein: CSAPTSGRPDTQYF.

The V gene is TRBV18, the J gene TRBJ1-2, with D uncertain. This CDR3 comprises 13 residues. V was cut by 3 bases and J by 5 bases, with 10 bases left in between. From germline, CDR1 is KGHSH and CDR2 LQKENI. CDR3 residues: CASSPSTFYGYTF. Written as DNA, the CDR3 is TGTGCCAGCTCACCGTCGACATTTTATGGCTACACCTTC.

The chain carries TRBV15 and TRBJ1-2; D unresolved. V lost 1 base to trimming and J lost 8 bases, with 17 bases between them. The CDR3 is made up of 15 amino acids. Germline loops: CDR1 LNHNV, CDR2 YYDKDF (reference sequence). This chain's CDR3 is CATSRAAAGTIGYTF. The CDR3 region has the DNA TGTGCCACCAGCAGAGCAGCGGCGGGTACCATAGGCTACACCTTC. The complete variable domain, with remaining parts taken from reference TRBV15 and TRBJ1-2, reads DAMVIQNPRYQVTQFGKPVTLSCSQTLNHNVMYWYQQKSSQAPKLLFHYYDKDFNNEADTPDNFQSRRPNTSFCFLDIRSPGLGDTAMYLCATSRAAAGTIGYTFGSGTRLTVV.

This chain connects TRBV28 to TRBJ2-1, with D perhaps being TRBD1 or TRBD2 (5 bases each). CDR3 length equals 16 residues. CDR1 is MDHEN, CDR2 SYDVKM, per germline. Trimming took 4 bases from V and 3 from J, leaving 16 bases between them. The DNA of the CDR3 is TGTGCCAGCAGTTCCCCCGTGGGGGAGAGCTACAATGAGCAGTTCTTC. It codes for CASSSPVGESYNEQFF.